This TCR beta chain was identified in a study of a mutant IDH1 vaccine in newly diagnosed glioma. Study-level information: The initiation of vaccination occurred 4-6 weeks after radiotherapy alone, or with temozolomide cycles. Earlier therapy was either radiotherapy, temozolomide, or both, and most got both. Study-wide results and caveats: Seemingly, pseudoprogression had no relation to changes in the top peripheral T cell clonotypes. Evidence of vaccine-induced immune responses was documented in approximately 93% of patients.

The CDR3 is 13 residues long. Germline V gene lookup returns CDR1 SGHAT and CDR2 FQNNGV. With 6 bases clipped from V and 6 bases from J, the junction kept 7 bases outside the gene matches. Time point given: week 5, during vaccination. A single vaccine dose contained 300 ug of mutant IDH1 20-mer peptide, and topical imiquimod was used with it. For this clone: What it binds is unknown.

Profiling relied on immunoSEQ multiplex PCR, and the TCRdb table lists in-frame clones only, not all of them. The sample holds about 56,000 clones, over 80% seen once. J is TRBJ1-2 and V is TRBV11-2; 7 bases match TRBD1. Sequences were derived from PBMCs, sampled from a glioma patient whose treatment included an IDH1 peptide vaccine. The clonotype comes from a woman aged 40-49 years with glioma. The CDR3 DNA sequence: TGTGCCAGCAGTCAACAGGGGATCGATGGCTACACCTTC. Protein: CASSQQGIDGYTF.